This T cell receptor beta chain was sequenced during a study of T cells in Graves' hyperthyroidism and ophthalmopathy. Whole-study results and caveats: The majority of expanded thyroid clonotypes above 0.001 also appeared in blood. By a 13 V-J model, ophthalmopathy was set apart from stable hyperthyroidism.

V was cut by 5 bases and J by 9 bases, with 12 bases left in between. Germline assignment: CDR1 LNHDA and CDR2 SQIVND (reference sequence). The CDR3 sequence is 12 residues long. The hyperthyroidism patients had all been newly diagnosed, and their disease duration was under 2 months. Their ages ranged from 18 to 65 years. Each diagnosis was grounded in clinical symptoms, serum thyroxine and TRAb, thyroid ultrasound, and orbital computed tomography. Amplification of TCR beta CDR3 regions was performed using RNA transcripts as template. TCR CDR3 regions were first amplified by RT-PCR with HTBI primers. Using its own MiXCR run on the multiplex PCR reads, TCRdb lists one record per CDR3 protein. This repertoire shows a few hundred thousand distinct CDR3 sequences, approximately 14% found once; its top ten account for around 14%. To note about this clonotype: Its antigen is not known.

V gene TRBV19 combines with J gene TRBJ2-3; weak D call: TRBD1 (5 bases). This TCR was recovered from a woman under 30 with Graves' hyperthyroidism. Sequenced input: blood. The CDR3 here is CASSGTQGTQYF. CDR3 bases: TGTGCCAGTAGTGGTACCCAGGGAACGCAGTATTTT. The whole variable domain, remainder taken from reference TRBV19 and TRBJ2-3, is DGGITQSPKYLFRKEGQNVTLSCEQNLNHDAMYWYRQDPGQGLRLIYYSQIVNDFQKGDIAEGYSVSREKKESFPLTVTSAQKNPTAFYLCASSGTQGTQYFGPGTRLTVL.